The 7 T cell receptor beta chains in this list originate from one sample, sequenced in a study of beta chain features in type 1 diabetes. Study-level results: All four CD4+ subsets of Type 1 diabetes patients contained TCRB CDR3s that were moderately but significantly shorter.

Sequencing targeted expressed TCRB transcripts, as all isolated RNA had been reverse transcribed. Sequencing used immunoSEQ multiplex PCR; TCRdb keeps in-frame clones, though not all of them. The top ten clones hold approximately 0.015% of a sample with hundreds of thousands of clones, about 11% of them seen once. No antigen has been assigned to these receptors. Sequencing used naive CD4+ T cells from blood. The receptor set was obtained from a young man with type 1 diabetes.

This clone came up a few times. The genes are TRBV25-1 and TRBJ2-2; tentatively, D is TRBD1 (6 bases). From germline, CDR1 is MGHDK and CDR2 SYGVNS. The V end lost 6 bases, the J end lost 4 bases, and 12 bases lay between the germline ends. This CDR3 contains 14 residues. CDR3 sequence reads: CASRTGQLTGELFF. For the CDR3, the DNA is TGTGCCAGCAGAACGGGACAACTCACCGGGGAGCTGTTTTTT.

V gene TRBV7-8 combines with J gene TRBJ2-5; maybe TRBD1 (5 bases). Trimming shortened V by 5 bases and J by 2 bases, and 12 bases separated the two germline ends. The CDR3 loop spans 14 amino acids. Germline CDR1 SGHVS, CDR2 FQNEAQ. The CDR3 region is CASSPRTFQETQYF. The CDR3 DNA reads as TGTGCCAGCAGCCCGAGGACATTTCAAGAGACCCAGTACTTC.

The chain uses TRBV5-4 and TRBJ1-2; D perhaps matches TRBD1 (5 bases). V lost 0 bases to trimming and J lost 7 bases, with 16 bases between them. CDR1 and CDR2 (germline): SGHNT, YYREEE (reference sequence). The CDR3 spans 15 residues. The CDR3 sequence: CASSLGIGEESGYTF. The CDR3 DNA sequence: TGTGCCAGCAGCTTGGGTATAGGGGAAGAGTCTGGCTACACCTTC.

This clone was found a few times. The V and J genes are TRBV19 and TRBJ2-3; 7 bases line up with TRBD1. Germline lookup yields CDR1 LNHDA and CDR2 SQIVND (reference sequence). This CDR3 has 17 residues. Trimming took 6 bases from V and 0 from J; bases not matched to a gene: 12. The CDR3 region has the DNA TGTGCCAGTAGCAATGGGGACAGCCCGTCTAGCACAGATACGCAGTATTTT. It codes for CASSNGDSPSSTDTQYF. Complete variable domain (other parts from reference TRBV19 and TRBJ2-3): DGGITQSPKYLFRKEGQNVTLSCEQNLNHDAMYWYRQDPGQGLRLIYYSQIVNDFQKGDIAEGYSVSREKKESFPLTVTSAQKNPTAFYLCASSNGDSPSSTDTQYFGPGTRLTVL.

The rearrangement uses TRBV5-1 and TRBJ1-1; D remains unclear. Germline CDR1 reads SGHRS; CDR2 reads YFSETQ. The CDR3 is 15 residues long. Trimming took off 3 bases at V and 1 base at J, with 13 bases between the two ends. The CDR3 bases are TGCGCCAGCAGCTACGGAGGAGCGGGGAACACTGAAGCTTTCTTT. This encodes CASSYGGAGNTEAFF.

This clone appeared a few times. This chain uses TRBV18 with TRBJ2-1, with 7 bases matching TRBD1. V gave up 1 base and J gave up 5 bases; unmatched junction bases: 5. There are 15 residues in the CDR3. Germline CDR1 KGHSH, CDR2 LQKENI. CDR3 sequence: CASSPRTGWDNEQFF. The CDR3 DNA follows: TGTGCCAGCTCACCACGGACAGGATGGGACAATGAGCAGTTCTTC.

This clone was recorded a few times. The same CDR3 also results from other DNA sequences found in this sample. The V and J genes are TRBV5-1 and TRBJ2-1; 12 positions agree with TRBD2. Germline V gene lookup returns CDR1 SGHRS and CDR2 YFSETQ. The CDR3 covers 15 residues. V lost 3 bases to trimming and J lost 4 bases; unmatched junction nucleotides: 2. The CDR3 spells CASSSTSGGYNEQFF. In nucleotides, the CDR3 is TGCGCCAGCAGCTCTACTAGCGGGGGGTACAATGAGCAGTTCTTC.